These T cell receptor beta chains were read from a single sample in a study of blood T cell repertoires in COVID-19. Profiling relied on immunoSEQ multiplex PCR, and the TCRdb table lists in-frame clones only, not all of them. This sample has 250,000 or so clones; more than 75% occur once, and the top ten carry 9% to 15%. Input material: peripheral blood. Receptors were obtained from a man aged 80 or over with acute or convalescent COVID-19. Both conserved end residues are part of each CDR3. A D gene is named only where the DNA matches it firmly. Clone size is stated in some rows and not others, as once, few, many or a class when expanded.

size,D,J,V,DNA,CDR3
once,-,TRBJ1-4,TRBV28,TGTGCCAGCAGTTTGGTGCGACAGACTAATGAAAAACTGTTTTTT,CASSLVRQTNEKLFF
-,TRBD1,TRBJ2-2,TRBV7-2,TGTGCCAGCAGCATAGGGACAGGGAAGCCCGGGGAGCTGTTTTTT,CASSIGTGKPGELFF
-,TRBD2,TRBJ2-1,TRBV3-1/TRBV3-2,TGTGCCAGCAGCCAGGGACTAGCCTACAATGAGCAGTTCTTC,CASSQGLAYNEQFF
-,TRBD1,TRBJ1-1,TRBV28,TGTGCCAGCAGTAGCCCCCCAGGGGGCCTGAACACTGAAGCTTTCTTT,CASSSPPGGLNTEAFF
-,-,TRBJ2-6,TRBV28,TGTGCCAGCAGCGCGGGGTCCTCTGGGGCCAACGTCCTGACTTTC,CASSAGSSGANVLTF
-,-,TRBJ1-5,TRBV28,TGTGCCAGCAGGACCCTATCCGGACAGCAGCCCCAGCATTTT,CASRTLSGQQPQHF
-,-,TRBJ1-1,TRBV7-8,TGTGCCAGCAGCCCCACAGGGCTTCGGACTGAAGCTTTCTTT,CASSPTGLRTEAFF
-,-,TRBJ1-5,TRBV5-5,TGTGCCAGCAGCTTGGGCGGGGGCTTGGAGCCCCAGCATTTT,CASSLGGGLEPQHF
-,-,TRBJ2-6,TRBV11-3,TGTGCCAGCAGCTCCTCACAGACCCACTCTGGGGCCAACGTCCTGACTTTC,CASSSSQTHSGANVLTF
-,-,TRBJ2-5,TRBV24-1,TGTGCCACCAGTGATTGGGGCAGGGGCCTTGGAGAGACCCAGTACTTC,CATSDWGRGLGETQYF
-,TRBD1,TRBJ1-1,TRBV9,TGTGCCAGCAGCGTAGCCGGGACAGCGAACACTGAAGCTTTCTTT,CASSVAGTANTEAFF
-,-,TRBJ1-2,TRBV19,TGTGCCAGTATCTACAACTCCGGGGGGCGAGGTGGCTACACCTTC,CASIYNSGGRGGYTF
-,-,TRBJ1-1,TRBV6-5,TGTGCCAGCAGTCACGGGGTAAATCTTAACACTGAAGCTTTCTTT,CASSHGVNLNTEAFF
once,-,TRBJ1-1,TRBV5-1,TGCGCCAGCAGTCTCACCGGGGGTGAAGCTTTCTTT,CASSLTGGEAFF
-,TRBD1,TRBJ2-7,TRBV6-2/TRBV6-3,TGTGCCAGCAGCAATTTATTGACAGGGGGCGAGCAGTACTTC,CASSNLLTGGEQYF
-,TRBD1,TRBJ1-5,TRBV10-2,TGCGCCAGCAGTGTGCTACAGGGGACTCAGCCCCAGCATTTT,CASSVLQGTQPQHF
-,-,TRBJ1-1,TRBV5-4,TGTGCCAGCAGCTTACAGGGTGGGGCTGAAGCTTTCTTT,CASSLQGGAEAFF
-,-,TRBJ1-2,TRBV30,TGTGCCTGGAAGACAGCCGACTATGGCTACACCTTC,CAWKTADYGYTF
few,-,TRBJ1-5,TRBV2,TGTGCCAGCAGTTTCTTGCCTGAGGGTTTTCGACAGCCCCAGCATTTT,CASSFLPEGFRQPQHF
-,TRBD1,TRBJ1-5,TRBV2,TGTGCCAGCAGTTCCAATTTACAGGGGGCCTTTGGGAGCAATCAGCCCCAGCATTTT,CASSSNLQGAFGSNQPQHF
-,-,TRBJ1-5,TRBV29-1,TGCAGGTCCGGGGGGCTACGGGGCAATCAGCCCCAGCATTTT,CRSGGLRGNQPQHF
-,TRBD1,TRBJ2-7,TRBV18,TGTGCCAGCTCACCAACAGGGGTCATCTACGAGCAGTACTTC,CASSPTGVIYEQYF
-,-,TRBJ2-2,TRBV7-2,TGTGCCAGCAGCTTGGGCACGGGGTCGGGGACCGGGGAGCTGTTTTTT,CASSLGTGSGTGELFF
-,-,TRBJ2-7,TRBV12-3/TRBV12-4,TGTGCCAGCAGTTTTCAGGGGAGCAACGAGCAGTACTTC,CASSFQGSNEQYF
-,TRBD1,TRBJ1-5,TRBV19,TGTGCCAGTAGTGGGGGACAGGGCATCGGTCAGCCCCAGCATTTT,CASSGGQGIGQPQHF
-,TRBD1,TRBJ1-2,TRBV19,TGTGCCAGTAGTATAGGACAGGGCCGCAACTATGGCTACACCTTC,CASSIGQGRNYGYTF
-,TRBD2,TRBJ2-5,TRBV7-2,TGTGCCAGCCTCCCCTCAGCGGGGGCCACCGGGGAGACCCAGTACTTC,CASLPSAGATGETQYF
once,-,TRBJ2-5,TRBV20-1,TGCAGTGCTAGTAGGGTTCGAGGCAGGGGGGAAGAGACCCAGTACTTC,CSASRVRGRGEETQYF
-,TRBD2,TRBJ2-1,TRBV2,TGTGCCAGCAGCATATTGGCGGGAGGCTTCAATGAGCAGTTCTTC,CASSILAGGFNEQFF
few,-,TRBJ1-2,TRBV14,TGTGCCAGCAGCCCGGACAGACTACGACACTATGGCTACACCTTC,CASSPDRLRHYGYTF
-,-,TRBJ2-2,TRBV19,TGTGCCAGTAGTACTCCGGGACTCGACACCGGGGAGCTGTTTTTT,CASSTPGLDTGELFF
-,-,TRBJ1-2,TRBV6-5,TGTGCCAGCAGTTCCCCCGGGAGCACCGCTAACTATGGCTACACCTTC,CASSSPGSTANYGYTF
-,TRBD1,TRBJ1-5,TRBV19,TGTGCCAGTAGTATACAAAGGACAGGGGATCAGCCCCAGCATTTT,CASSIQRTGDQPQHF
-,-,TRBJ2-1,TRBV29-1,TGCAGTGCCGGGGGAGGATTGATCGATGAGCAGTTCTTC,CSAGGGLIDEQFF
-,-,TRBJ2-7,TRBV28,TGTGCCACCAACACCCCCTACGAGCAGTACTTC,CATNTPYEQYF
-,TRBD1,TRBJ1-5,TRBV19,TGTGCCAGTAGGCCGGGACAGCTCAATCAGCCCCAGCATTTT,CASRPGQLNQPQHF
few,TRBD1,TRBJ1-1,TRBV3-1/TRBV3-2,TGTGCCAGCAGCCTGGGACAGGGGACTGAAGCTTTCTTT,CASSLGQGTEAFF
-,-,TRBJ1-3,TRBV10-2,TGCGCCAGCAGACAGGGCTCTGGAAACACCATATATTTT,CASRQGSGNTIYF
-,-,TRBJ1-5,TRBV9,TGTGCCAGCAGCGTAGGGCATTCCAATCAGCCCCAGCATTTT,CASSVGHSNQPQHF
-,TRBD2,TRBJ2-3,TRBV6-5,TGTGCCAGCAGTTACGGGGCGGGAGGTACAGATACGCAGTATTTT,CASSYGAGGTDTQYF
-,-,TRBJ1-5,TRBV16,TGTGCCAGCAGCCAATCGAGACAAAGCAATCAGCCCCAGCATTTT,CASSQSRQSNQPQHF
-,TRBD1,TRBJ1-5,TRBV2,TGTGCCAGCAGGCTCGGGACAGTTAGCAATCAGCCCCAGCATTTT,CASRLGTVSNQPQHF
-,-,TRBJ1-3,TRBV6-5,TGTGCCAGCAGGGGGGGGCTCGGGAACACCATATATTTT,CASRGGLGNTIYF
-,-,TRBJ2-7,TRBV12-3/TRBV12-4,TGTGCCAGCAGTTTAGGGAGCTCCTACGAGCAGTACTTC,CASSLGSSYEQYF
-,-,TRBJ1-5,TRBV7-8,TGTGCCAGCAGCTCCTATAGCAATCAGCCCCAGCATTTT,CASSSYSNQPQHF
once,-,TRBJ2-3,TRBV19,TGTGCCAGCCAGGGATTGCAAGATACGCAGTATTTT,CASQGLQDTQYF
-,TRBD1,TRBJ1-2,TRBV28,TGTGCCAGCACCGGCGAAGGGGGCTTAAGTGGCTACACCTTC,CASTGEGGLSGYTF
few,-,TRBJ2-7,TRBV3-1/TRBV3-2,TGTGCCAGCAGCCAAGAGGCCCAGCGGTATCAGTACTTC,CASSQEAQRYQYF
-,-,TRBJ2-5,TRBV5-1,TGCGCCAGCAGCTTTGGGGGCTACCAAGAGACCCAGTACTTC,CASSFGGYQETQYF
-,TRBD1,TRBJ1-6,TRBV28,TGTGCCAGCAGTTATCCGGGACAGGTTAATTCACCCCTCCACTTT,CASSYPGQVNSPLHF
-,-,TRBJ2-3,TRBV18,TGTGCCAGCTCCCGTACGGCAGATACGCAGTATTTT,CASSRTADTQYF
few,TRBD1,TRBJ2-3,TRBV5-1,TGCGCCAGCAGCCCCACTTGGACAGGGGGCCCAGATACGCAGTATTTT,CASSPTWTGGPDTQYF
-,-,TRBJ1-5,TRBV21-1,TGTGCCAGCAGCAAAGGGTCCCCGGAGAGTAGCAATCAGCCCCAGCATTTT,CASSKGSPESSNQPQHF